These 24 T cell receptor beta chains were all obtained from the same sample, sequenced in a study of a mutant IDH1 vaccine in newly diagnosed glioma. For these receptors, no antigen is known. Repertoires were generated with immunoSEQ multiplex PCR, while TCRdb's copy carries only in-frame clones and drops some. Of about 41,000 clones in the sample, about four fifths are singletons; the top ten hold 6.3%. Noted time point: week 23, last vaccination. Each dose delivered 300 ug of mutant IDH1 20-mer peptide subcutaneously with imiquimod. The material sequenced was PBMCs, taken from a glioma patient whose treatment included an IDH1 peptide vaccine. Receptors were obtained from a woman aged 40 to 50 with glioma. Some clones in this sample may be carry-over from other donors' samples.

This sequence joins TRBV6-1 and TRBJ1-2, with a weak D call TRBD1 (5 bases). Germline CDR1 and CDR2: MNHNS and SASEGT. Trimming took 7 bases from V and 6 from J, leaving 15 bases between them. The CDR3 extends over 13 amino acids. CDR3 sequence: CASNGGPWHGYTF. In DNA, the CDR3 is TGTGCCAGCAATGGGGGACCCTGGCATGGCTACACCTTC.

This chain joins TRBV9 and TRBJ2-7; TRBD1 might be the D (6 bases). Trimming pared 0 bases from V and 2 bases from J, leaving 15 bases between. Germline V CDR1 and CDR2: SGDLS, YYNGEE. The length of the CDR3 is 16 residues. The CDR3 DNA reads as TGTGCCAGCAGCGTAGGAGGCAGGGGTCTTCCCTACGAGCAGTACTTC. Encoded protein: CASSVGGRGLPYEQYF.

This clone was seen a handful of times. The gene calls are TRBV28 and TRBJ1-4; the D is unclear. V was pared by 6 bases and J by 5 bases, with 16 bases between. In germline, CDR1 is MDHEN, CDR2 SYDVKM. The CDR3 extends over 15 amino acids. CDR3 sequence: CASSPPRVTNEKLFF. The CDR3 DNA reads as TGTGCCAGCAGCCCCCCCCGGGTTACAAATGAAAAACTGTTTTTT.

This chain links TRBV9 with TRBJ2-3, with TRBD2 identical over 9 bases. The CDR3 extends over 15 amino acids. From germline, CDR1 is SGDLS and CDR2 YYNGEE. The junction had 13 bases not matched to a gene; V was cut back by 0 bases and J by 14 bases. DNA for the CDR3: TGTGCCAGCAGCGTAGCTGGGCGGGGGGGCGACGGGCGGTATTTT. It is translated as CASSVAGRGGDGRYF.

The genes are TRBV7-3 and TRBJ1-2; the match to TRBD1 covers 8 bases. Per the germline V gene, CDR1 is SGHTA and CDR2 is FQGTGA. The CDR3 has 15 residues. With V trimmed by 2 bases and J by 2 bases, 4 bases remained unmatched. The CDR3 is CASSLGQGTNYGYTF. The DNA of the CDR3 is TGTGCCAGCAGCTTAGGACAGGGAACAAACTATGGCTACACCTTC. The full variable domain, completed using reference TRBV7-3 and TRBJ1-2, is GAGVSQTPSNKVTEKGKYVELRCDPISGHTALYWYRQSLGQGPEFLIYFQGTGAADDSGLPNDRFFAVRPEGSVSTLKIQRTERGDSAVYLCASSLGQGTNYGYTFGSGTRLTVV.

CDR3 loop: CASNPRDRNTGELFF. CDR3 bases: TGTGCCAGCAATCCCCGGGACAGAAACACCGGGGAGCTGTTTTTT. The chain uses TRBV6-1 and TRBJ2-2; 7 bases are shared with TRBD1. V gave up 7 bases and J gave up 2 bases; unmatched junction bases: 7. The germline V gene encodes CDR1 MNHNS and CDR2 SASEGT. CDR3 length: 15 residues.

This chain connects TRBV18 to TRBJ2-2, with D unresolved. The germline V gene encodes CDR1 KGHSH and CDR2 LQKENI. Trimming took off 10 bases at V and 4 bases at J, with 16 bases between the two ends. This CDR3 spans 14 amino acids. This chain's CDR3 is CATSPRDLTGELFF. CDR3 in DNA: TGTGCCACCTCTCCGAGAGACCTCACCGGGGAGCTGTTTTTT.

V gene TRBV6-5 combines with J gene TRBJ2-5, with D possibly being TRBD2 (5 bases). From germline, CDR1 is MNHEY and CDR2 SVGAGI. This CDR3 has 14 amino acids. V dropped 5 bases and J dropped 5 bases, with 15 bases sitting between them. CDR3 DNA sequence: TGTGCCAGCAGTGAGTCTCCGCGAGGGGAGACCCAGTACTTC. Its translation: CASSESPRGETQYF.

The sample holds a few counts of this clone. This rearrangement joins TRBV19 to TRBJ1-1; maybe TRBD1 (6 bases). The length of the CDR3 is 13 residues. Trimming pared 10 bases from V and 1 base from J, leaving 13 bases between. CDR1 and CDR2 (germline): LNHDA, SQIVND (reference sequence). Here the CDR3 DNA reads TGTGCCACCTTAGAGGGGGGGAACACTGAAGCTTTCTTT. It specifies CATLEGGNTEAFF.

The V gene is TRBV10-3, the J gene TRBJ2-3; no definite D call. The CDR3 runs to 12 residues. Germline V gives CDR1 ENHRY, CDR2 SYGVKD. V gave up 6 bases and J gave up 4 bases, with 8 bases separating them. The CDR3 DNA reads TGTGCCATCAGATCCCCAGCAGATACGCAGTATTTT. Its translation: CAIRSPADTQYF.

This chain joins TRBV19 and TRBJ1-4; no reliable D call. Looked up from germline, CDR1 is LNHDA and CDR2 is SQIVND (reference sequence). There are 11 residues in the CDR3. Trimming removed 10 bases from V and 5 bases from J, with 8 bases in between. The CDR3 DNA reads as TGTGCCACTACGAGAAATGAAAAACTGTTTTTT. It translates to CATTRNEKLFF.

V and J are TRBV6-6 and TRBJ1-1; D is perhaps TRBD1 (5 bases). V lost 7 bases and J lost 1, with 16 bases in between. This CDR3 spans 15 amino acids. Germline CDR1 reads MNHNY; CDR2 reads SVGAGI (reference sequence). Written as DNA, the CDR3 is TGTGCCAGCACCGAATTGGGTGGGGGGAACACTGAAGCTTTCTTT. Protein product: CASTELGGGNTEAFF.

The chain joins TRBV19 to TRBJ2-7; no clear D. Trimming stripped 0 bases from V and 4 bases from J, with 7 bases between. Germline CDR1 and CDR2: LNHDA and SQIVND (reference sequence). The CDR3 has 13 amino acids. This CDR3 reads CASSIDGWYEQYF. CDR3 DNA: TGTGCCAGTAGTATAGATGGTTGGTACGAGCAGTACTTC.

This sequence joins TRBV14 and TRBJ2-5; D is undetermined. The germline gives CDR1 SGHDN, CDR2 FVKESK. The CDR3 is 15 residues long. V dropped 0 bases and J dropped 0 bases, with 8 bases sitting between them. This CDR3 reads CASSQDRNYQETQYF. In DNA, the CDR3 is TGTGCCAGCAGCCAAGATCGAAATTACCAAGAGACCCAGTACTTC.

Here the CDR3 DNA reads TGTGCCAGCAGTGTCGGGCCCGCCAAGACGGAAAAACTGTTTTTT. This gives the protein CASSVGPAKTEKLFF. The chain is built from TRBV6-1 and TRBJ1-4; D gene unclear. The V end was cut by 4 bases, the J end by 8 bases, with 17 bases between. This CDR3 region has 15 residues. Germline V CDR1 and CDR2: MNHNS, SASEGT.

This clone came up a few times. The chain uses TRBV19 and TRBJ1-2; no definite D call. Germline V lookup: CDR1 LNHDA, CDR2 SQIVND (reference sequence). The CDR3 spans 14 residues. The germline V and J ends were trimmed by 5 bases and 5 bases, with 15 bases remaining between them. CDR3 in amino acids: CASSPRSLGYGYTF. Here the CDR3 DNA reads TGTGCCAGTAGTCCCCGGTCTTTGGGGTATGGCTACACCTTC.

This chain links TRBV7-2 with TRBJ1-5, with D tentatively TRBD1 (6 bases). This CDR3 region has 16 residues. Deletions cut 1 base from V and 7 bases from J, with 17 bases between. Germline V gene data show CDR1 as SGHTA and CDR2 as FQGNSA. CDR3 DNA: TGTGCCAGCAGCTTAGGTTTCGTGGAGGGGGGGCAGCCCCAGCATTTT. The encoded protein is CASSLGFVEGGQPQHF.

This clone was counted once. The J gene is TRBJ2-1, the V gene TRBV2; 9 nucleotides match TRBD1. The CDR3 has 14 amino acids. The germline V gene has CDR1 SNHLY and CDR2 FYNNEI. After removal of 7 bases from V and 8 bases from J, the junction contained 9 bases not matched to a gene. The CDR3 reads CASNSGTGWYEQFF. CDR3 nucleotides: TGTGCCAGCAACTCCGGGACAGGGTGGTATGAGCAGTTCTTC.

The gene calls are TRBV10-3 and TRBJ1-5; TRBD1 is a possible D gene (5 bases). Germline lookup yields CDR1 ENHRY and CDR2 SYGVKD. Trimming pared 10 bases from V and 1 base from J, leaving 14 bases between. The CDR3 spans 14 residues. CDR3 amino acids: CASRPGTSNQPQHF. CDR3 DNA sequence: TGTGCCAGCCGTCCCGGGACGAGCAATCAGCCCCAGCATTTT.

The DNA of the CDR3 is TGTGCCTCAAACTCGTCCGGGAAGGACGAGCAGTACTTC. This gives the protein CASNSSGKDEQYF. The V call is TRBV5-4, the J call TRBJ2-7; D may be TRBD2 (5 bases). CDR1 and CDR2 (germline): SGHNT, YYREEE (reference sequence). The CDR3 is 13 amino acids. Trimming removed 10 bases from V and 5 bases from J, with 19 bases in between.

The gene calls are TRBV19 and TRBJ1-4, with no clear D. The CDR3 runs 15 residues. Germline assignment: CDR1 LNHDA and CDR2 SQIVND (reference sequence). The germline V and J ends were trimmed by 6 bases and 8 bases, with 19 bases remaining between them. This CDR3 is CASRIGGMRVEKLFF. CDR3 nucleotides: TGTGCCAGTAGGATCGGAGGGATGAGGGTCGAAAAACTGTTTTTT.

The V and J genes are TRBV27 and TRBJ2-7; the match to TRBD1 covers 7 bases. The V gene end was trimmed by 4 bases and the J gene end by 3 bases; junction bases not matched to a gene: 6. Germline loops: CDR1 MNHEY, CDR2 SMNVEV (reference sequence). This CDR3 contains 14 residues. This chain's CDR3 is CASSSPRGLYEQYF. The CDR3 nucleotides read TGTGCCAGCAGTTCCCCGAGGGGGCTCTACGAGCAGTACTTC.

The chain has TRBV7-2 and TRBJ1-3; D may be TRBD1 (6 bases). The germline CDR1 and CDR2 sequences are SGHTA and FQGNSA. The CDR3 sequence is 15 residues long. The V and J ends lost 1 base and 0 bases respectively, with 7 bases between them. The CDR3 nucleotides read TGTGCCAGCAGCTTAGGGACAGTCTCTGGAAACACCATATATTTT. Its translation: CASSLGTVSGNTIYF.

The rearrangement joins TRBV4-3 to TRBJ1-4, with D hard to call. The germline V gene encodes CDR1 LGHNA and CDR2 YSLEER. The V and J ends lost 0 bases and 8 bases respectively, with 13 bases between them. The CDR3 loop spans 15 amino acids. CDR3 DNA: TGCGCCAGCAGCCAAGATCGGGCAGGACCCGAAAAACTGTTTTTT. Translated: CASSQDRAGPEKLFF.